This T cell receptor (beta chain) was documented in a study of blood T cell repertoires in COVID-19. Looking at the study overall: Sites in the United States, Italy and Spain provided acute and convalescent COVID-19 samples. The cDNA or gDNA used as material had been derived from T cells, B-cell-depleted T cells, or PBMCs.

The CDR3 is made up of 14 amino acids. Germline loops: CDR1 SGDLS, CDR2 YYNGEE. V gave up 3 bases and J gave up 4 bases, with 13 bases separating them. In the original workflow: It was from reference gene primer amplification that nucleated cell counts were estimated. Generated by immunoSEQ multiplex PCR, the TCRdb table keeps only in-frame clones and is missing some. V and J calls plus clone size are reproduced from that table; the DNA served to infer D and trimming. Among over 90,000 clones listed, approximately 88% were seen once. Sequenced sample: peripheral blood. V and J are TRBV9 and TRBJ1-2; D possibly corresponds to TRBD1 (5 bases). The source of this sequence is a human donor in a cohort sampled during active COVID-19. As DNA, the CDR3 is TGTGCCAGCAGCGCCTTGGGGGGAAGCTATGGCTACACCTTC. Protein: CASSALGGSYGYTF.